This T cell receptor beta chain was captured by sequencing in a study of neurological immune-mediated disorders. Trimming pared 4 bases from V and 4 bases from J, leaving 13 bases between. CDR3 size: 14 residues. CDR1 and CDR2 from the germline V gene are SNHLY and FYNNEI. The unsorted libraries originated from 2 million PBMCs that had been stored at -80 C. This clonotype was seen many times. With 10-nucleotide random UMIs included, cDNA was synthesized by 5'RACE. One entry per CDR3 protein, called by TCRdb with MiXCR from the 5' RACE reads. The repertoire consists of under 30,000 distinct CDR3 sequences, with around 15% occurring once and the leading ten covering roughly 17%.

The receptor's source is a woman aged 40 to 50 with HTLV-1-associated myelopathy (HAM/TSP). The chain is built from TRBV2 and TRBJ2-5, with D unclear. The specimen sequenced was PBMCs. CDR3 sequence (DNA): TGTGCCAGCAGTGGGACCTCCGCGCCAGAGACCCAGTACTTC. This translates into CASSGTSAPETQYF.